This TCR beta chain derives from a study of blood T cell repertoires in COVID-19. Study summary: Samples taken during acute and convalescent COVID-19 were collected in the United States, Italy and Spain. From T cells, B-cell-depleted T cells, or PBMCs came the material, which was cDNA or gDNA.

The germline V gene encodes CDR1 SEHNR and CDR2 FQNEAQ (reference sequence). Trimming removed 3 bases at V and 5 bases at J, with 14 bases between. CDR3 length: 14 residues. Clones were read by immunoSEQ multiplex PCR, and TCRdb kept only the in-frame ones, dropping some. The sample includes 200,000 to 250,000 clones, 84% of them seen just once. The V call is TRBV7-9, the J call TRBJ2-7; D not certain. Sequenced: PBMCs or T cells enriched from blood (not recorded which). The sequence derives from a man between 60 and 75 years old who had recovered from COVID-19. For the CDR3, the DNA is TGTGCCAGCAGCTTTTCGACTTCTAGTCACGAGCAGTACTTC. Its translation: CASSFSTSSHEQYF.